This T cell receptor beta chain is drawn from a study of naive and memory T cell subsets. The study's findings and limits: Potentially, T cell activation and differentiation skew this RNA-based measurement.

This clonotype was recorded many times. Its specificity is unknown. A UMI-containing oligonucleotide was joined by 3' ligation to the TCR cDNA template. RNA was extracted from around 2.5 ml of whole blood of healthy adults. Input was roughly 1 to 1000 ng of DNase-treated total RNA without cell sorting. The germline gives CDR1 MGHRA, CDR2 YSYEKL. V was cut by 0 bases and J by 1 base, with 18 bases left in between. The CDR3 covers 19 residues. The SP2 primer and nested alpha and beta constant region primers amplified ligated cDNA in four rounds. TCRdb reprocessed the 5' RACE reads via MiXCR and lists one record per CDR3 protein. Here the sample spans about 48,000 distinct CDR3 sequences, approximately 4.5% being singletons.

J is TRBJ2-2 and V is TRBV4-1; D remains unclear. The TCR was taken from a female donor in good health. The DNA for the CDR3 is TGCGCCAGCAGCCAAGACGCCGATCGTAGTTGGGGGAACACCGGGGAGCTGTTTTTT. This sequence encodes CASSQDADRSWGNTGELFF.